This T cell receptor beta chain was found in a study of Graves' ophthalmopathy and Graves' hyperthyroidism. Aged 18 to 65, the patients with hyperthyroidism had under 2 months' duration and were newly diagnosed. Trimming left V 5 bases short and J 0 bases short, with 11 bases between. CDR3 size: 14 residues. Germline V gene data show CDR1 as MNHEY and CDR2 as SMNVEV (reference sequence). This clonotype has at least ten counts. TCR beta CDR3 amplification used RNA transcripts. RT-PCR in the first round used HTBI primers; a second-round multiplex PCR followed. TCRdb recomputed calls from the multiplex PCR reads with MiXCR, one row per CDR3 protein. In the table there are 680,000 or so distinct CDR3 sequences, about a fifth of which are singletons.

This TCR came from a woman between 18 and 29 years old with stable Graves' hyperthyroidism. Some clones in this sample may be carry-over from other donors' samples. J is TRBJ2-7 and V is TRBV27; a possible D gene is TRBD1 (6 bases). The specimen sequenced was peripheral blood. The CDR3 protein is CASSNGDNSYEQYF. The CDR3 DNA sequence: TGTGCCAGCAGTAACGGGGACAACTCCTACGAGCAGTACTTC.